This TCR beta chain emerged from a study of T-cell reconstitution after alpha-beta-depleted transplantation in children. With respect to this clonotype: Its antigen is not known.

The V gene end was trimmed by 6 bases and the J gene end by 9 bases; junction bases not matched to a gene: 8. CDR3 size: 14 residues. Germline V gene data show CDR1 as MDHEN and CDR2 as SYDVKM. Notes on the study in general: Where some patients showed high TCRbeta diversity at day 60, it came from recipient T cells and thymic progenitors that had survived. Counts and diversity of T cells one year after transplant came mostly from newly produced T cells. The study reportedly traced alpha-beta T cells about two months after transplant to several hundred expanded graft clones.

Unique molecular identifiers were built into the TCRbeta library. MiXCR, applied by TCRdb to the PCR reads, yields one record per CDR3 protein. The table lists 200,000 to 300,000 distinct CDR3 sequences, about 24% of them singletons. The chain links TRBV28 to TRBJ1-6; 7 bases are shared with TRBD1. The receptor was isolated from a female patient aged 2-15 years who had a stem cell transplant for congenital amegakaryocytic thrombocytopenia, so the T cells may come from the graft donor. Material: PBMCs, mostly from graft donor cells, obtained 360 days after TCRalphabeta/CD19-depleted stem cell transplant. The CDR3 coding sequence is TGTGCCAGCAGCCATGACAGGGATCTTTCACCCCTCCACTTT. Its translation: CASSHDRDLSPLHF.